Each of the 9 T cell receptor beta chains below was sequenced from the same sample in a study of cytomegalovirus exposure and HLA in healthy donors. In the PCR, 60 Vbeta and 13 Jbeta primers were used. Produced via immunoSEQ multiplex PCR; TCRdb's table is partial and in-frame only. Here the sample spans under 130,000 clones, approximately 83% being singletons. The sequencing sample was made of PBMCs. Receptors originate from a man aged 18 to 29 in good health and CMV-seronegative.

CDR3 DNA: TGTGCCAGCAGGTCCCACAGGGGCAATCAGCCCCAGCATTTT. Its protein is CASRSHRGNQPQHF. This sequence joins TRBV28 and TRBJ1-5; D might be TRBD1 (6 bases). V was shortened by 6 bases and J by 2 bases, with 11 bases between the two germline ends. From germline, CDR1 is MDHEN and CDR2 SYDVKM. This CDR3 has 14 residues.

This sequence joins TRBV5-4 and TRBJ2-5; D perhaps matches TRBD1 (6 bases). The last part of the DNA fits TRBJ2-7 better; the J call may be wrong. CDR1 and CDR2 from the germline V gene are SGHNT and YYREEE (reference sequence). The CDR3 is 13 residues long. CDR3 residues: CASSSGTPYEQYF. In nucleotides, the CDR3 is TGTGCCAGCAGCTCCGGGACACCCTACGAGCAGTACTTC.

The genes are TRBV28 and TRBJ2-1, with D tentatively TRBD2 (5 bases). The germline CDR1 and CDR2 sequences are MDHEN and SYDVKM. Trimming cost V 3 bases and J 9 bases, with 21 bases left between them. This CDR3 has 16 residues. CDR3 coding DNA: TGTGCCAGCAGTTTCTCAGGAGGACGGCGAGGCGGTGAGCAGTTCTTC. Protein sequence: CASSFSGGRRGGEQFF. Full variable domain (outside the CDR3, taken from reference TRBV28 and TRBJ2-1): DVKVTQSSRYLVKRTGEKVFLECVQDMDHENMFWYRQDPGLGLRLIYFSYDVKMKEKGDIPEGYSVSREKKERFSLILESASTNQTSMYLCASSFSGGRRGGEQFFGPGTRLTVL.

The chain carries TRBV27 and TRBJ2-7; maybe TRBD2 (6 bases). This CDR3 spans 16 amino acids. Germline loops: CDR1 MNHEY, CDR2 SMNVEV (reference sequence). The V and J ends lost 4 bases and 2 bases respectively, with 18 bases between them. The DNA of the CDR3 is TGTGCCAGCAGTTACAACCCGGGACTGCGGGCCTACGAGCAGTACTTC. Its protein product is CASSYNPGLRAYEQYF.

This clone was detected a few times. The chain employs TRBV5-1 and TRBJ1-1; 7 positions agree with TRBD1. The CDR3 is made up of 13 amino acids. Germline CDR1 is SGHRS and CDR2 is YFSETQ. J gave up 4 bases and V 4 bases, and 4 bases lay outside the gene matches. CDR3 amino acids: CASSGNRGTEAFF. DNA for the CDR3: TGCGCCAGCAGCGGAAACAGGGGCACTGAAGCTTTCTTT.

This clone has a handful of counts. The chain uses TRBV6-5 and TRBJ2-1; 8 nucleotides match TRBD1. This CDR3 has 12 residues. CDR1 is MNHEY and CDR2 is SVGAGI in the germline V gene. J lost 10 bases, V lost 6 bases, and 5 bases had no gene match. CDR3 in DNA: TGTGCCAGCAGCGGACAGGGTCTGGAGCAGTTCTTC. This encodes CASSGQGLEQFF.

CDR3 sequence (DNA): TGTGCCAGCAGTTACGGGCCCCCCCGGCCCGATACGCAGTATTTT. Translating gives CASSYGPPRPDTQYF. J is TRBJ2-3 and V is TRBV6-6; D is uncertain. The V gene's germline CDR1 is MNHNY and CDR2 SVGAGI (reference sequence). CDR3 length: 15 residues. The V and J ends lost 2 bases and 6 bases respectively, with 15 bases between them.

As to this clone: A read error may be the cause here, since a much bigger clone is one base away. The genes are TRBV10-3 and TRBJ2-5; D remains unclear. TRBJ2-7 matches the DNA end more closely, so the J call is doubtful. The CDR3 runs to 11 residues. Per the germline V gene, CDR1 is ENHRY and CDR2 is SYGVKD. CDR3 in DNA: TGTGCCATCAGTGAGATCTACGAGCAGTACTTC. Its translation: CAISEIYEQYF.

The chain uses TRBV28 and TRBJ2-7; D is possibly TRBD2 (6 bases). V lost 5 bases and J lost 3, with 17 bases in between. The CDR3 has 15 residues. Per germline, CDR1 MDHEN and CDR2 SYDVKM. In DNA, the CDR3 is TGTGCCAGCAGTCCCCTATCGGGAGTAAGCTACGAGCAGTACTTC. Protein product: CASSPLSGVSYEQYF.